The 10 T cell receptor beta chains below come from one sample, sequenced in a study of patients and donors after allogeneic stem cell transplantation. TCRdb fed the RT-PCR reads into MiXCR, producing one record per CDR3 protein. This sample has roughly 200,000 distinct CDR3 sequences, with around 40% found just once. Source material: blood, either unsorted or a sorted T cell fraction (not recorded which). Source of these receptors: a human donor who was either an allogeneic HSCT recipient or a stem cell or donor lymphocyte infusion donor (not recorded which). It is not recorded whose cells these are; they may come from a transplant donor.

Details on this clonotype: At one end, the junction sequence differs from germline, possibly due to a read error. The V call is TRBV7-9, the J call TRBJ2-3; 10 positions match TRBD2. Germline CDR1 and CDR2: SEHNR and FQNEAQ (reference sequence). The CDR3 extends over 14 amino acids. Here the CDR3 reads CASSLAGAADTQYF. The CDR3 DNA is TGTGCCAGCAGCCTAGCGGGGGCGGCAGATACGCAGTATTTT. Complete variable domain (other parts from reference TRBV7-9 and TRBJ2-3): DTGVSQNPRHKITKRGQNVTFRCDPISEHNRLYWYRQTLGQGPEFLTYFQNEAQLEKSRLLSDRFSAERPKGSFSTLEIQRTEQGDSAMYLCASSLAGAADTQYFGPGTRLTVL.

This clonotype was counted between two and nine times. The junction shows a germline mismatch at one end, possibly a read error. The rearrangement links TRBV20-1 to TRBJ1-1; TRBD1 matches 9 bases. In germline, CDR1 is DFQATT, CDR2 SNEGSKA (reference sequence). The CDR3 spans 14 residues. This CDR3 reads CSARGQGSRTEAFF. The CDR3 DNA sequence: TGCAGTGCCAGAGGACAGGGGAGTAGAACTGAAGCTTTCTTT.

V gene TRBV7-3 combines with J gene TRBJ1-2, with 8 bases matching TRBD1. The CDR3 totals 16 residues. V lost 3 bases and J lost 4; bases outside the gene matches: 10. The germline V gene has CDR1 SGHTA and CDR2 FQGTGA. CDR3 sequence: CASSLEATGDFYGYTF. Written as DNA, the CDR3 is TGTGCCAGCAGCTTGGAGGCGACAGGGGATTTCTATGGCTACACCTTC.

The V call is TRBV28, the J call TRBJ1-2; TRBD1 is a possible D gene (5 bases). The CDR3 loop spans 15 amino acids. Per germline, CDR1 MDHEN and CDR2 SYDVKM. The V end lost 3 bases, the J end lost 6 bases, and 17 bases lay between the germline ends. The CDR3 bases are TGTGCCAGCAGTTTGGGGGTAACAACCGTGCATGGCTACACCTTC. Translated: CASSLGVTTVHGYTF.

The chain couples TRBV4-1 to TRBJ2-2; D possibly uses TRBD1 or TRBD2 (6 bases each). Germline V gene sequence: CDR1 MGHRA, CDR2 YSYEKL. V was cut by 0 bases and J by 4 bases, with 12 bases left in between. The CDR3 is made up of 16 amino acids. The chain's CDR3 is CASSQDWGAATGELFF. CDR3 DNA sequence: TGCGCCAGCAGCCAAGATTGGGGGGCCGCCACCGGGGAGCTGTTTTTT.

This clonotype was counted only a few times. The gene calls are TRBV5-1 and TRBJ1-1; D gene ambiguous. Germline V gene sequence: CDR1 SGHRS, CDR2 YFSETQ. This CDR3 has 14 residues. Trimming took off 2 bases at V and 3 bases at J, with 11 bases between the two ends. CDR3 residues: CASSLLEADTEAFF. The CDR3 bases are TGCGCCAGCAGCTTATTAGAGGCGGACACTGAAGCTTTCTTT.

The rearrangement uses TRBV29-1 and TRBJ1-1; unclear D gene. Germline loops: CDR1 SQVTM, CDR2 ANQGSEA. V was clipped by 0 bases and J by 6 bases, with 2 bases between them. The CDR3 runs to 10 residues. The CDR3 DNA sequence: TGCAGCGTTGAAGAGGCTGAAGCTTTCTTT. This translates into CSVEEAEAFF. Full variable domain (rest looked up from reference TRBV29-1 and TRBJ1-1): SAVISQKPSRDICQRGTSLTIQCQVDSQVTMMFWYRQQPGQSLTLIATANQGSEATYESGFVIDKFPISRPNLTFSTLTVSNMSPEDSSIYLCSVEEAEAFFGQGTRLTVV.

The chain joins TRBV10-3 to TRBJ2-3; the D is unclear. Trimming stripped 5 bases from V and 4 bases from J, with 7 bases between. The CDR3 consists of 12 residues. Germline CDR1 reads ENHRY; CDR2 reads SYGVKD. For the CDR3, the DNA is TGTGCCATCAGTCGAAGGGCAGATACGCAGTATTTT. Residues: CAISRRADTQYF.

The chain carries TRBV5-1 and TRBJ2-5; D call uncertain. V was clipped by 3 bases and J by 2 bases, with 8 bases between them. Germline CDR1 SGHRS, CDR2 YFSETQ. The CDR3 has 13 amino acids. The CDR3 spells CASSSDLQETQYF. In nucleotides, the CDR3 is TGCGCCAGCAGCTCCGACCTTCAAGAGACCCAGTACTTC.

The J gene is TRBJ2-5, the V gene TRBV4-1; D remains ambiguous. Germline assignment: CDR1 MGHRA and CDR2 YSYEKL. The CDR3 length is 14 residues. V lost 4 bases and J 2 bases, leaving 11 bases between the germline ends. The CDR3 sequence is CASSPRAFQETQYF. In DNA form, the CDR3 reads TGCGCCAGCAGCCCAAGGGCATTTCAAGAGACCCAGTACTTC.